The rows below give T cell receptor beta chains drawn from one sample of a study of a mutant IDH1 vaccine in newly diagnosed glioma. These receptors have no known antigen. Clones were sequenced by immunoSEQ multiplex PCR, and TCRdb holds only the in-frame ones, with some missing. The sample has tens of thousands of clones, approximately 83% seen once. This sample comprised PBMCs, obtained from a glioma patient whose treatment included an IDH1 peptide vaccine. The source is a man aged 35 to 55 with glioma. CDR3s leave out the opening cysteine and the closing phenylalanine or tryptophan.

j_call,cdr3_length,v_call,cdr3_aa
TRBJ2-7,13,TRBV7-2,ASSLDHLAGEEQY
TRBJ2-7,13,TRBV5-6,ASSKGQGDPYEQY
TRBJ2-2,13,TRBV6-5,ASSLRGPITGELF
TRBJ2-1,15,TRBV7-2,ASSLTVLAGAGNEQF
TRBJ2-7,13,TRBV7-2,ASSLQSPRSYEQY
TRBJ1-2,13,TRBV6-5,ASSYRQGRLDGYT
TRBJ2-2,14,TRBV5-8,ASSLARQGTTGELF
TRBJ2-7,13,TRBV11-3,ASSFGGGQGNEQY
TRBJ2-1,14,TRBV18,ASSPRRSESYNEQF
TRBJ2-1,13,TRBV14,ASSPRTGSSGEQF
TRBJ2-2,13,TRBV5-4,ASSPPGQNTGELF
TRBJ2-3,12,TRBV11-2,ASSFWGRADTQY
TRBJ2-2,14,TRBV5-6,ASSLPSQRAVGELF
TRBJ1-4,15,TRBV7-8,ASSLNGAGRLIEKLF
TRBJ1-5,13,TRBV27,ASSLRGLSNQPQH
TRBJ2-1,17,TRBV5-1,ASSLAFSGGQGSWAEQF
TRBJ2-7,13,TRBV7-2,ASRGGTSGSYEQY
TRBJ2-7,13,TRBV7-2,ASSSTSGKTYEQY
TRBJ2-4,13,TRBV13,ASSSPTSGENIQY
TRBJ2-7,12,TRBV6-5,ASSPYRLAGEQY
TRBJ1-5,12,TRBV7-3,ASSFTNSNQPQH
TRBJ1-1,12,TRBV5-1,ASSLDGEDTEAF
TRBJ1-1,10,TRBV9,ASSNLNTEAF
TRBJ2-7,10,TRBV25-1,ASRGLHYEQY
TRBJ2-2,13,TRBV7-3,ASSLGQLNTGELF
TRBJ1-1,11,TRBV7-3,ASSLGTARKAF
TRBJ1-2,10,TRBV5-1,ASSYDRGGYT
TRBJ2-5,12,TRBV6-1,ASSRQGGQETQY
TRBJ2-7,10,TRBV7-9,ASSPGTGRQY
TRBJ1-2,10,TRBV4-1,ASSHGNYGYT
TRBJ1-1,9,TRBV9,ASSVEGGGN
TRBJ1-4,13,TRBV7-9,ASRDGGMANEKLF
TRBJ1-2,9,TRBV6-1,ASSQGNGYT
TRBJ2-3,12,TRBV5-1,ASSPGRAGDTQY
TRBJ2-1,7,TRBV5-5,ASRDEQF
TRBJ2-7,12,TRBV18,ASSPSGISYEQY
TRBJ2-7,14,TRBV28,ASNRGIGGGSYEQY
TRBJ2-1,10,TRBV7-2,ASSLGRDKQF
TRBJ2-3,16,TRBV9,ASSVATSSGVSADTQY
TRBJ2-1,12,TRBV6-5,ASKPGLADNEQF
TRBJ2-7,9,TRBV28,ATKGHNEQY
TRBJ1-5,12,TRBV4-2,ASSQEWELWPQH
TRBJ2-1,15,TRBV7-8,ASSLGDGTSGSNEQF
TRBJ1-3,12,TRBV5-1,ASSVDAGGNTIY
TRBJ1-2,13,TRBV18,ASSPSRGDSYGYT
TRBJ2-7,12,TRBV5-4,ASSGAGVGSEQY
TRBJ1-1,11,TRBV4-1,ASSQVGGAEAF
TRBJ2-5,9,TRBV11-2,ASSPGETQY
TRBJ2-2,13,TRBV9,ASSTGASDTGELF
TRBJ2-2,14,TRBV27,ASSGLAGWNTGELF
TRBJ1-5,14,TRBV5-6,ASSSSGRAGYDPQH
TRBJ2-7,12,TRBV6-1,ASIRDASSYEQY
TRBJ2-5,9,TRBV28,LVGPVETQY
TRBJ2-5,14,TRBV5-1,ASSLSSVYPQETQY
TRBJ2-3,13,TRBV11-2,ASSFSGRGADTQY
TRBJ1-1,12,TRBV4-1,ASSQMQGETEAF
TRBJ2-7,13,TRBV5-1,ASSLGVQGAGEQY
TRBJ2-1,9,TRBV6-5,ASTQAGEQF
TRBJ2-5,13,TRBV6-1,ASNGLAGLQETQY
TRBJ2-3,17,TRBV4-2,ASSQDLHSGRSRGDTQY